The source of this T cell receptor (beta chain) is a study of blood T cell repertoires in COVID-19. TCRdb keeps only in-frame clones here, not all; method: immunoSEQ multiplex PCR. Of under 300,000 clones listed, over 80% were seen once; the top ten hold 3.5% to 5.5%. This TCR was sampled from a man aged 60 to 69 who had recovered from COVID-19. Sequenced sample: peripheral blood.

As DNA, the CDR3 is TGTGCCAGCAGGTTGGGCCCTGCAACTAATGAAAAACTGTTTTTT. Amino acid sequence: CASRLGPATNEKLFF. The rearrangement joins TRBV2 to TRBJ1-4; no firm D call. The CDR3 has 15 residues. V dropped 6 bases and J dropped 0 bases, with 11 bases sitting between them. CDR1 is SNHLY, CDR2 FYNNEI, per germline.